The source of this T cell receptor beta chain is a study of blood T cell repertoires in COVID-19. Study context: Donors in the United States, Italy and Spain gave samples during acute or convalescent COVID-19. PBMCs, B-cell-depleted T cells, or T cells provided the cDNA or gDNA that made up the material.

Authors' analysis steps: Scientists estimated how many nucleated cells there were by amplifying reference gene primers. Profiling relied on immunoSEQ multiplex PCR, and the TCRdb table lists in-frame clones only, not all of them. The D gene and trimming were derived from the DNA, and the V and J assignments and clone size from that table. The profile shows over 200,000 clones, around 84% of them singletons. This CDR3 is built from 14 residues. V lost 5 bases to trimming and J lost 1 base, with 8 bases between them. Germline V gives CDR1 SGHVS, CDR2 FNYEAQ. This TCR derives from a woman aged 80 or over with active or convalescent COVID-19. Sequencing was performed on peripheral blood. The chain is built from TRBV7-6 and TRBJ2-2; the D is unclear. The CDR3 bases are TGTGCCAGCAGCCGTGTCAGGAACACCGGGGAGCTGTTTTTT. Translating gives CASSRVRNTGELFF.